Listed here are 14 T cell receptor beta chains from one sample, sequenced in a study of regulatory T cells in long-lasting Graves disease. CDR3-region Arm-PCR and iRepertoire HTBI primers produced the TCR beta libraries. TCRdb redid the calling of the multiplex PCR reads with MiXCR, one entry per CDR3 protein. The sample has 700,000 or so distinct CDR3 sequences; 25% to 30% are singletons. Time point reported: persistent/refractory GD, antithyroid drugs over 5 years with positive TRAb. The TCR library was made from RNA that had been extracted from PBMCs in TRIzol. The sequencing here drew on peripheral blood mononuclear cells (PBMCs), taken when the disease was refractory, from a patient treated with antithyroid drugs. These receptors all stem from a female donor with Graves disease.

CDR3 sequence (DNA): TGCAGCGTCTACGAGACTAGACGCTCCTACGAGCAGTACTTC. This encodes CSVYETRRSYEQYF. J is TRBJ2-7 and V is TRBV29-1, with D tentatively TRBD2 (6 bases). CDR1 and CDR2 (germline): SQVTM, ANQGSEA. The V and J ends lost 6 bases and 0 bases respectively, with 15 bases between them. The CDR3 spans 14 residues.

In its sample, this clonotype was seen many times. The chain links TRBV2 to TRBJ1-1, with a tentative D call TRBD1 (6 bases). Trimming pared 8 bases from V and 3 bases from J, leaving 19 bases between. Looked up from germline, CDR1 is SNHLY and CDR2 is FYNNEI. This CDR3 has 15 amino acids. The CDR3 DNA follows: TGTGCCAGCGGACAAATACAGGGATTCGACACTGAAGCTTTCTTT. This codes for CASGQIQGFDTEAFF. Variable domain in full (rest from reference TRBV2 and TRBJ1-1): EPEVTQTPSHQVTQMGQEVILRCVPISNHLYFYWYRQILGQKVEFLVSFYNNEISEKSEIFDDQFSVERPDGSNFTLKIRSTKLEDSAMYFCASGQIQGFDTEAFFGQGTRLTVV.

V gene TRBV20-1 combines with J gene TRBJ2-1; 16 bases align to TRBD2. The germline V gene has CDR1 DFQATT and CDR2 SNEGSKA (reference sequence). Trimming took 6 bases from V and 7 from J; bases not matched to a gene: 6. There are 15 residues in the CDR3. Here the CDR3 DNA reads TGCAGTGCCGGGACTAGCGGGAGGGCCCGTAATGAGCAGTTCTTC. Its translation: CSAGTSGRARNEQFF.

This clonotype was recorded a few times. The rearrangement uses TRBV25-1 and TRBJ1-2; the match to TRBD1 covers 8 bases. Germline assignment: CDR1 MGHDK and CDR2 SYGVNS. The V gene end was trimmed by 6 bases and the J gene end by 7 bases; junction bases not matched to a gene: 10. There are 14 residues in the CDR3. In DNA form, the CDR3 reads TGTGCCAGCAGAAGATCCGGGACAGGATTTGGCTACACCTTC. Its translation is CASRRSGTGFGYTF.

Only a few counts were recorded for this clonotype. This rearrangement joins TRBV6-1 to TRBJ1-1; no firm D call. Germline V gene sequence: CDR1 MNHNS, CDR2 SASEGT. The ends were cut back, 7 bases at V and 1 base at J, with 16 bases in the middle. The CDR3 is 15 amino acids. CDR3 sequence: CASTSSAARNTEAFF. The CDR3 coding sequence is TGTGCCAGCACCTCGTCCGCAGCAAGGAACACTGAAGCTTTCTTT.

Regarding this clonotype: A much larger clone lies a single base off, so this may be a read error. The chain is built from TRBV9 and TRBJ1-1; D gene uncertain. CDR3 length equals 14 residues. Germline V gives CDR1 SGDLS, CDR2 YYNGEE. CDR3: CASSVGQMNTEASF. The CDR3 nucleotides read TGTGCCAGCAGCGTAGGACAAATGAACACTGAAGCTTCCTTT.

This clonotype has a handful of counts. This chain links TRBV12-3 or TRBV12-4 with TRBJ1-5; the D is unclear. The V and J ends lost 2 bases and 8 bases respectively, with 7 bases between them. This CDR3 comprises 12 residues. In DNA, the CDR3 is TGTGCCAGCAGTTTAATTATGGAGCCCCAGCATTTT. Residues: CASSLIMEPQHF.

The V gene is TRBV5-1, the J gene TRBJ1-1; D is uncertain. This CDR3 region has 15 residues. Germline V gene data show CDR1 as SGHRS and CDR2 as YFSETQ. V lost 0 bases and J 0 bases, leaving 9 bases between the germline ends. The CDR3 reads CASSLVGDMNTEAFF. For the CDR3, the DNA is TGCGCCAGCAGCTTGGTCGGAGACATGAACACTGAAGCTTTCTTT.

A few counts support this clonotype. The chain joins TRBV6-5 to TRBJ2-7; D not certain. Germline V gene sequence: CDR1 MNHEY, CDR2 SVGAGI. The CDR3 covers 13 residues. V was pared by 0 bases and J by 6 bases, with 9 bases between. The CDR3 DNA reads as TGTGCCAGCAGTTACTCGATCTTGCGCGAGCAGTACTTC. Residues: CASSYSILREQYF.

The chain recombines TRBV7-2 with TRBJ2-5; no reliable D call. CDR1 and CDR2 (germline): SGHTA, FQGNSA. V gave up 5 bases and J gave up 2 bases, with 9 bases separating them. The CDR3 is 13 residues long. The CDR3, as DNA: TGTGCCAGCAGCACGGGTCCGCAAGAGACCCAGTACTTC. Amino acids: CASSTGPQETQYF.

This clonotype has ten or more counts. The chain is built from TRBV11-1 and TRBJ1-1; D gene unclear. CDR1 is SGHAT and CDR2 is FQDESV in the germline V gene (reference sequence). Trimming cost V 2 bases and J 0 bases, with 16 bases left between them. This CDR3 comprises 17 residues. CDR3 sequence (DNA): TGTGCCAGCAGCTTAATGGCAGGAATCGTTCTGAACACTGAAGCTTTCTTT. The encoded protein is CASSLMAGIVLNTEAFF.

This clonotype has more than one count but fewer than ten. The CDR3 DNA reads as TGTGCCAGTAGCAAGACAGGGGGGAGCACCTACGAGCAGTACTTC. Its protein is CASSKTGGSTYEQYF. The chain joins TRBV19 to TRBJ2-7; 9 bases agree with TRBD1. This CDR3 is built from 15 residues. Germline CDR1 is LNHDA and CDR2 is SQIVND (reference sequence). V dropped 6 bases and J dropped 2; count of bases not matched to a gene: 8.

The J gene is TRBJ2-7, the V gene TRBV28, with 11 nucleotides matching TRBD1. The CDR3 spans 19 residues. Trimming took 7 bases from V and 2 from J; bases not matched to a gene: 19. CDR1 MDHEN and CDR2 SYDVKM come from the germline V gene. The CDR3 region has the DNA TGTGCCAGCAAACAAACACCGGGACAGGGGGGACTACCCCCCTACGAGCAGTACTTC. It translates to CASKQTPGQGGLPPYEQYF.

A few counts support this clonotype. The chain recombines TRBV20-1 with TRBJ1-1, with no clear D. The ends were cut back, 6 bases at V and 7 bases at J, with 12 bases in the middle. The CDR3 runs 11 residues. Germline assignment: CDR1 DFQATT and CDR2 SNEGSKA (reference sequence). CDR3 DNA: TGCAGTGCCCGACTGGTGGGTGAAGCTTTCTTT. It specifies CSARLVGEAFF.